Following are 23 T cell receptor beta chains from one sample sequenced in a study of shared clonotypes between healthy human individuals. Measured with immunoSEQ multiplex PCR; TCRdb has only the in-frame clones, and not every one. The data hold under 1,100,000 clones, with about four fifths observed a single time. The sample taken for sequencing was memory CD4+ T cells from PBMCs. Subset in this sample: CD45RA-negative fraction. The receptor set was obtained from a man aged 18 to 30 in good health. Some clones in this sample may be carry-over from other donors' samples.

J is TRBJ2-7 and V is TRBV5-1; 7 bases fit TRBD1. The ends lost 4 bases at V and 0 bases at J; junction bases unmatched: 7. The CDR3 has 15 amino acids. Germline CDR1 reads SGHRS; CDR2 reads YFSETQ. Here the CDR3 reads CASSAGQALSYEQYF. The CDR3 nucleotides are TGCGCCAGCAGCGCCGGACAGGCCCTCTCCTACGAGCAGTACTTC.

The chain joins TRBV7-2 to TRBJ2-3; possibly TRBD2 for D (6 bases). V was shortened by 4 bases and J by 3 bases, with 11 bases between the two germline ends. There are 14 residues in the CDR3. Germline-derived CDR1 and CDR2 are SGHTA and FQGNSA. The DNA of the CDR3 is TGTGCCAGCAGCTGGCTAGCGTCAACAGATACGCAGTATTTT. It translates to CASSWLASTDTQYF. Combining the CDR3 with reference TRBV7-2 and TRBJ2-3 gives the whole variable domain GAGVSQSPSNKVTEKGKDVELRCDPISGHTALYWYRQSLGQGLEFLIYFQGNSAPDKSGLPSDRFSAERTGGSVSTLTIQRTQQEDSAVYLCASSWLASTDTQYFGPGTRLTVL.

For this clone: Other DNA sequences in the sample encode the same CDR3. The CDR3 DNA is TGTGCCAGCAGTTTAGGTCAAAATCAGCCCCAGCATTTT. Protein: CASSLGQNQPQHF. The V and J genes are TRBV28 and TRBJ1-5; no clear D. Trimming took 2 bases from V and 4 from J, leaving 6 bases between them. Per the germline V gene, CDR1 is MDHEN and CDR2 is SYDVKM. This CDR3 spans 13 amino acids.

Of note for this clone: Different DNA sequences within this sample yield the same CDR3. The genes are TRBV10-3 and TRBJ2-3, with 10 bases matching TRBD2. The CDR3 consists of 15 residues. Losses at the gene ends were 4 bases for V and 3 bases for J; bases not matched to a gene: 4. The germline CDR1 and CDR2 sequences are ENHRY and SYGVKD. DNA for the CDR3: TGTGCCATCAGTGGACGGACTAGCGGAACAGATACGCAGTATTTT. It yields the protein CAISGRTSGTDTQYF.

Worth noting for this clone: At one end, the junction sequence differs from germline, possibly due to a read error. J is TRBJ1-2 and V is TRBV5-1; unclear D gene. CDR1 and CDR2 from the germline V gene are SGHRS and YFSETQ. CDR3 size: 13 residues. The CDR3 region is CASSLAGPGNSDF. For the CDR3, the DNA is TGCGCCAGCAGCTTGGCGGGTCCTGGGAACTCTGACTTC.

The genes are TRBV4-1 and TRBJ2-2; D may be TRBD1 or TRBD2 (5 bases each). Trimming shortened V by 1 base and J by 5 bases, and 20 bases separated the two germline ends. Per germline, CDR1 MGHRA and CDR2 YSYEKL. The CDR3 is 18 residues long. The CDR3 DNA sequence: TGCGCCAGCAGCCAAGGGTACGGGGCTACCTTGGGGACCGGGGAGCTGTTTTTT. Translating it yields CASSQGYGATLGTGELFF.

J is TRBJ2-4 and V is TRBV28, with TRBD1 identical over 7 bases. Germline loops: CDR1 MDHEN, CDR2 SYDVKM. The CDR3 runs 15 residues. Unmatched junction bases numbered 4, after V lost 5 bases and J lost 0 bases. CDR3 sequence (DNA): TGTGCCAGCAGTCGACAGGGTATAGCCAAAAACATTCAGTACTTC. Encoded protein: CASSRQGIAKNIQYF.

The rearrangement links TRBV6-1 to TRBJ1-4, with TRBD1 matching over 7 bases. J gave up 12 bases and V 4 bases, and 11 bases lay outside the gene matches. Per the germline V gene, CDR1 is MNHNS and CDR2 is SASEGT. The CDR3 loop spans 14 amino acids. CDR3: CASSVRDSYLELFF. CDR3 in DNA: TGTGCCAGCAGTGTACGGGACAGCTACCTCGAACTGTTTTTT.

The V call is TRBV30, the J call TRBJ2-1; the D is unclear. The CDR3 contains 16 residues. V gave up 2 bases and J gave up 0 bases, with 14 bases separating them. CDR1 and CDR2 (germline): GTSNPN, SVGIG (reference sequence). The DNA of the CDR3 is TGTGCCTGGAGTCTAATTGGGCCCCCCTCCTACAATGAGCAGTTCTTC. Translated: CAWSLIGPPSYNEQFF.

This clone came up many times. This chain uses TRBV6-5 with TRBJ1-1; tentative D call: TRBD1 (6 bases). Germline V CDR1 and CDR2: MNHEY, SVGAGI. Trimming took 6 bases from V and 1 from J, leaving 15 bases between them. The CDR3 loop spans 15 amino acids. This chain's CDR3 is CASRKGDTWNTEAFF. CDR3 in DNA: TGTGCCAGCAGAAAGGGGGACACCTGGAACACTGAAGCTTTCTTT.

To note about this clone: A much larger clone lies one base from this, so it may be a read error. This sequence joins TRBV28 and TRBJ2-5, with TRBD2 identical over 8 bases. Trimming at V came to 5 bases and at J to 1 base, leaving 12 bases not matched to a gene. The CDR3 totals 17 residues. CDR1 is MDHEN, CDR2 SYDVKM, per germline. CDR3 bases: TGTGCCAGCAGTCCCGGGGGGGCCCGGCGGGTCCAAGAGACCCAGTACTTC. Translating gives CASSPGGARRVQETQYF.

The CDR3 is CASIFSPYSGNTIYF. The CDR3 coding sequence is TGTGCCAGTATTTTTTCGCCCTACTCTGGAAACACCATATATTTT. The V gene is TRBV2, the J gene TRBJ1-3; D not certain. Germline CDR1 and CDR2: SNHLY and FYNNEI. Between the trimmed V and J ends, which lost 9 bases and 0 bases, there was a span of 15 bases. The CDR3 length is 15 residues.

This rearrangement joins TRBV30 to TRBJ2-2; D is uncertain. The CDR3 has 13 residues. The V end was cut by 4 bases, the J end by 4 bases, with 10 bases between. The V gene's germline CDR1 is GTSNPN and CDR2 SVGIG (reference sequence). The CDR3 DNA sequence: TGTGCCTGGAATAGATGGAGCACCGGGGAGCTGTTTTTT. This codes for CAWNRWSTGELFF. The full variable domain, rest sourced from reference TRBV30 and TRBJ2-2, is SQTIHQWPATLVQPVGSPLSLECTVEGTSNPNLYWYRQAAGRGLQLLFYSVGIGQISSEVPQNLSASRPQDRQFILSSKKLLLSDSGFYLCAWNRWSTGELFFGEGSRLTVL.

The chain is built from TRBV7-2 and TRBJ1-1; a possible D gene is TRBD1 (6 bases). V was trimmed by 1 base and J by 6 bases, leaving 27 bases between them. Germline CDR1 reads SGHTA; CDR2 reads FQGNSA. The CDR3 covers 19 residues. The CDR3 sequence is CASSLDLRLWGKGDAEAFF. CDR3 DNA: TGTGCCAGCAGCTTAGATCTACGTCTGTGGGGTAAGGGGGACGCTGAAGCTTTCTTT. The variable domain in full, with the rest retrieved from reference TRBV7-2 and TRBJ1-1, is GAGVSQSPSNKVTEKGKDVELRCDPISGHTALYWYRQSLGQGLEFLIYFQGNSAPDKSGLPSDRFSAERTGGSVSTLTIQRTQQEDSAVYLCASSLDLRLWGKGDAEAFFGQGTRLTVV.

V usage is TRBV2 and J usage is TRBJ1-5; D remains unclear. The CDR3 is 13 amino acids. The germline gives CDR1 SNHLY, CDR2 FYNNEI. V was shortened by 6 bases and J by 4 bases, with 10 bases between the two germline ends. Written as DNA, the CDR3 is TGTGCCAGCAGCGTCGACACAAATCAGCCCCAGCATTTT. Protein product: CASSVDTNQPQHF.

The chain joins TRBV27 to TRBJ1-2, with TRBD1 matching 9 bases. V lost 0 bases, J lost 7 bases, and 6 bases stayed unmatched. Germline CDR1 MNHEY, CDR2 SMNVEV (reference sequence). The CDR3 is 15 amino acids. CDR3 residues: CASSLSRGQGGGYTF. In DNA, the CDR3 is TGTGCCAGCAGTTTATCTCGGGGACAGGGCGGTGGCTACACCTTC.

The chain joins TRBV7-9 to TRBJ2-3; possibly TRBD1 or TRBD2 for D (5 bases each). Per germline, CDR1 SEHNR and CDR2 FQNEAQ (reference sequence). The ends were cut back, 7 bases at V and 0 bases at J, with 20 bases in the middle. The CDR3 contains 17 residues. The CDR3 protein is CASTVIWGSISTDTQYF. The DNA for the CDR3 is TGTGCCAGCACCGTTATCTGGGGGTCTATTAGCACAGATACGCAGTATTTT.

This chain links TRBV29-1 with TRBJ2-7; D is undetermined. The CDR3 is made up of 14 amino acids. The V end lost 5 bases, the J end lost 0 bases, and 14 bases lay between the germline ends. From germline, CDR1 is SQVTM and CDR2 ANQGSEA. The DNA for the CDR3 is TGCAGCGTTCGTCTACGGGCCGGCTCCTACGAGCAGTACTTC. It yields the protein CSVRLRAGSYEQYF.

The chain combines TRBV28 with TRBJ1-3; D unresolved. Germline values: CDR1 MDHEN, CDR2 SYDVKM. Trimming took off 3 bases at V and 3 bases at J, with 9 bases between the two ends. This CDR3 spans 14 amino acids. CDR3 loop: CASSFRVSGNTIYF. CDR3 DNA: TGTGCCAGCAGTTTCCGGGTTAGTGGAAACACCATATATTTT.

This chain joins TRBV7-9 and TRBJ2-5; D unresolved. The V end was cut by 5 bases, the J end by 5 bases, with 18 bases between. This CDR3 has 15 residues. In germline, CDR1 is SEHNR, CDR2 FQNEAQ (reference sequence). In nucleotides, the CDR3 is TGTGCCAGCAGCCCGAAGCATAGGGTCGGGGAGACCCAGTACTTC. It translates to CASSPKHRVGETQYF.

The chain has TRBV28 and TRBJ2-5, with a weak D call TRBD1 (5 bases). This CDR3 has 18 amino acids. Per germline, CDR1 MDHEN and CDR2 SYDVKM. V shed 5 bases and J shed 4 bases, with 26 bases lying between them. The CDR3 coding sequence is TGTGCCAGCAGTCCGCAACAGGAGCTACAACGTTTGGGAGAGACCCAGTACTTC. Its translation is CASSPQQELQRLGETQYF.

The V and J genes are TRBV4-1 and TRBJ2-1, with 8 bases matching TRBD2. Looked up from germline, CDR1 is MGHRA and CDR2 is YSYEKL. V dropped 6 bases and J dropped 3; count of bases not matched to a gene: 10. The CDR3 has 16 residues. CDR3 sequence reads: CASRVVGGGLYNEQFF. The CDR3 nucleotides are TGCGCCAGCAGGGTCGTCGGGGGGGGTCTCTACAATGAGCAGTTCTTC.

Of note for this clone: The sample contains more than one DNA sequence encoding this CDR3. The chain uses TRBV29-1 and TRBJ1-3; D may be TRBD1 (6 bases). This CDR3 region has 11 residues. Trimming pared 7 bases from V and 7 bases from J, leaving 11 bases between. CDR1 is SQVTM and CDR2 is ANQGSEA in the germline V gene. The CDR3 region is CSGGHGNTIYF. The CDR3 DNA follows: TGCAGCGGGGGGCACGGGAACACCATATATTTT.